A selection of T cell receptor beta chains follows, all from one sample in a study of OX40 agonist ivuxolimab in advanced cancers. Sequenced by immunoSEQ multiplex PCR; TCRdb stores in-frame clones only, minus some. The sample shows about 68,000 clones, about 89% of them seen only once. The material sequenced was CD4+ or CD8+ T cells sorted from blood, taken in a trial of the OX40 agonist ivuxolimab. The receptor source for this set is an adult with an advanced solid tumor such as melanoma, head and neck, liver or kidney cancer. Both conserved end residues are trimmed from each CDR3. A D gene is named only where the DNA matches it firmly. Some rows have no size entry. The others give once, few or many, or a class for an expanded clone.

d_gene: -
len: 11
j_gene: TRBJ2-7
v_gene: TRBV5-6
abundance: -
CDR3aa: ASSLRVFGEQY

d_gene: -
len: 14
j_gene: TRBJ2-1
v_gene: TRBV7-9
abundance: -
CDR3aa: ASSLDVIVQNNEQF

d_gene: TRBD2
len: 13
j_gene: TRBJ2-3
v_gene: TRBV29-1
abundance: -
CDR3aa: SVEPREGHTDTQY

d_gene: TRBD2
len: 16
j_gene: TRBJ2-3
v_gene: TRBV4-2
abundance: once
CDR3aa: ASSQEPAGGLAVDTQY

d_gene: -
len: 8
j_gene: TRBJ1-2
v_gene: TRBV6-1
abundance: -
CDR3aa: ASSAVGYT

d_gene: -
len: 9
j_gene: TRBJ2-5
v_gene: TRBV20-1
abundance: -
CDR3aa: SARAEETQY

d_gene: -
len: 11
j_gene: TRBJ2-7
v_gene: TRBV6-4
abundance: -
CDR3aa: ASSGFFGDEQY

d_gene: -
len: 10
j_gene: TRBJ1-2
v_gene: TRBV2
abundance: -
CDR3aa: ASHNRKDGYT

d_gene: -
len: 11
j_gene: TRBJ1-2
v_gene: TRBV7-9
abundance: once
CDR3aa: ASSLTASYGYT

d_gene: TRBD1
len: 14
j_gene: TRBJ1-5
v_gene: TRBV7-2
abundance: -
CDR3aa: ASSQGTGLGNQPQH

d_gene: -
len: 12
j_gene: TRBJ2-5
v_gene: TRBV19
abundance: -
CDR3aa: ASSGTRLQETQY

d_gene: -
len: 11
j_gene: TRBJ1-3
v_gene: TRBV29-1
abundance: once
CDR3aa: SVIDMYGNTIY

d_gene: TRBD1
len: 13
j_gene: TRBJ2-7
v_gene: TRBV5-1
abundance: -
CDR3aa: ASSRLQGAFDEQY

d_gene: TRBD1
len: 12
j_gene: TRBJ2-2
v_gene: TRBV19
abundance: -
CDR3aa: ASSHTGVTGELF

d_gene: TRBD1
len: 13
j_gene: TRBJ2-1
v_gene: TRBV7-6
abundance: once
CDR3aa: ASTPQGAVKNEQF

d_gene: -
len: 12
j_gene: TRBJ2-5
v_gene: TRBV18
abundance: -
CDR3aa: ASSPAWGRETQY

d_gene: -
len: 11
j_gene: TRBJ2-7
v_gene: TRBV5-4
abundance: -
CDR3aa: ASSKGGTYEQY

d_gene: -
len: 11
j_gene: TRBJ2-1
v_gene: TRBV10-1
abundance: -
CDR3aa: ASSESIGDEQF

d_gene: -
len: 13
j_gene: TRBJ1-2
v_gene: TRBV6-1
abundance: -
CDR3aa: ASRYAGPPNYGYT

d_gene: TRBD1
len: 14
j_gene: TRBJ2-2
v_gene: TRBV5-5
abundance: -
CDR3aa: ASSLAGTGNTGELF

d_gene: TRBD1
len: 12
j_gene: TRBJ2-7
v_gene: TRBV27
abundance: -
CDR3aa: ASSLAQGAYEQY

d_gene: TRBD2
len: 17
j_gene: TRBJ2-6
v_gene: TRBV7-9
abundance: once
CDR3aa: ASSPRAGGQGSGANVLT

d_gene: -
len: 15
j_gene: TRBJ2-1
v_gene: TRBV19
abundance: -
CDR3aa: ASSQPPTAPQINEQF

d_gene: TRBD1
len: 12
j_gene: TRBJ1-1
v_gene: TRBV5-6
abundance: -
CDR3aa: ASSIVTGTNEAF

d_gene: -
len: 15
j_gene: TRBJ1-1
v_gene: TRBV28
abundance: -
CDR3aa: ASSPAGSGIKNTEAF

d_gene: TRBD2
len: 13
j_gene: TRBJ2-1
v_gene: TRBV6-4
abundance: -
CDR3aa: ASSVRGGQLNEQF

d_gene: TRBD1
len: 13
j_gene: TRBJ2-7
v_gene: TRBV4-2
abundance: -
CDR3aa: ASSQGQGITYEQY

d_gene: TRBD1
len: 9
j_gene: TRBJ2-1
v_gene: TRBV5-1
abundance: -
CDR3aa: ASNGPGGQF

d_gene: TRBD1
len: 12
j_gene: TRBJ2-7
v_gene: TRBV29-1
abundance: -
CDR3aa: SAAGQGVSYEQY